Only a few counts were recorded for the clone carrying this T cell receptor beta chain. TCRdb ran MiXCR on the RT-PCR reads and lists one entry per CDR3 protein. Found here are 650,000 or so distinct CDR3 sequences, less than 15% of them singletons; the top ten hold less than 8.5%. This record comes from a study of response to subunit inactivated influenza vaccine. J gave up 4 bases and V 3 bases, and 15 bases lay outside the gene matches. The CDR3 sequence is 17 residues long. The TCR was taken from a man aged 50-60 years who received an inactivated influenza vaccine. The chain couples TRBV12-3 or TRBV12-4 to TRBJ2-7; TRBD2 aligns across 7 bases. Sequences were derived from PBMCs from blood, sampled 14 to 15 days before vaccination. The CDR3 region is CASSFSPLRTSPYEQYF. In DNA form, the CDR3 reads TGTGCCAGCAGTTTTTCTCCCCTCCGGACTAGTCCTTACGAGCAGTACTTC.